This T cell receptor beta chain originates from a study of blood T cell repertoires in COVID-19. Whole-study context: From the United States, Italy and Spain came samples of acute and convalescent COVID-19. T cells, B-cell-depleted T cells, or PBMCs provided the cDNA or gDNA that served as material.

Trimming removed 1 base from V and 0 bases from J, with 3 bases in between. The CDR3 contains 13 residues. Germline values: CDR1 SGHAT, CDR2 FQDESV (reference sequence). Generated by immunoSEQ multiplex PCR, the TCRdb table keeps only in-frame clones and is missing some. The sample lists approximately 200,000 clones, approximately 85% occurring once. V and J are TRBV11-1 and TRBJ1-1; no clear D. Material for sequencing was peripheral blood. The TCR was taken from a man aged 35-49 years with acute or convalescent COVID-19. CDR3 DNA sequence: TGTGCCAGCAGCTTAGACTTGAACACTGAAGCTTTCTTT. It encodes CASSLDLNTEAFF.